These T cell receptor beta chains were read from a single sample in a study of blood T cells in healthy people across ages. TCRdb processed the 5' RACE reads anew with MiXCR; each CDR3 protein has one entry. Here the sample spans 1.5 million or so distinct CDR3 sequences, roughly 43% being singletons. Sequenced material: blood. The origin of the receptors is a woman younger than 35 in good health. The CDR3 runs from the conserved cysteine through the conserved F or W. A D gene is named only where the DNA matches it firmly. A clone size is listed for some rows: how often the clone was seen (once, few, many), or a class if it is expanded.

-,-,TRBV29-1,TRBJ2-5,CSVEGQGLEKYF,TGCAGCGTTGAAGGTCAGGGGTTGGAGAAGTACTTC
TRBD1,-,TRBV7-9,TRBJ2-7,CASSLGMGQGGYEQYF,TGTGCCAGCAGCTTAGGTATGGGACAGGGAGGCTACGAGCAGTACTTC
-,-,TRBV4-3,TRBJ2-3,CASSQEDRPSTDTQYF,TGCGCCAGCAGCCAAGAGGACCGACCAAGCACAGATACGCAGTATTTT
TRBD1,-,TRBV29-1,TRBJ1-2,CSLGTDYGYTF,TGCAGCCTCGGGACAGACTATGGCTACACCTTC
-,-,TRBV7-8,TRBJ2-2,CASSLIGPNTGELFF,TGTGCCAGCAGCTTGATAGGGCCCAACACCGGGGAGCTGTTTTTT
-,-,TRBV20-1,TRBJ1-5,CSAERGNSNQPQHF,TGCAGTGCGGAGAGGGGTAATAGCAATCAGCCCCAGCATTTT
TRBD2,-,TRBV12-3/TRBV12-4,TRBJ2-1,CASNKGLAGYSPFF,TGTGCCAGCAACAAAGGATTAGCGGGGTATAGTCCGTTCTTC
-,few,TRBV30,TRBJ2-7,CAWSVGQGLLYEQYF,TGTGCCTGGAGTGTAGGTCAGGGGCTCCTCTACGAGCAGTACTTC
TRBD2,few,TRBV12-3/TRBV12-4,TRBJ2-1,CASSLAGGTEQFF,TGTGCCAGCAGTTTAGCCGGGGGGACTGAGCAGTTCTTC
-,-,TRBV5-1,TRBJ2-2,CASSLAVLNTGELFF,TGCGCCAGCAGCTTAGCGGTGCTGAACACCGGGGAGCTGTTTTTT
TRBD2,-,TRBV20-1,TRBJ2-3,CSANPLAGGVDTQYF,TGCAGTGCTAATCCCCTAGCGGGAGGGGTAGATACGCAGTATTTT
-,-,TRBV2,TRBJ2-2,CASSLSEANTGELFF,TGTGCCAGCAGTTTGAGTGAGGCGAACACCGGGGAGCTGTTTTTT
-,-,TRBV25-1,TRBJ2-7,CASSAGLRSEQYF,TGTGCCAGCAGTGCAGGCCTCCGGAGCGAGCAGTACTTC
TRBD1,many,TRBV29-1,TRBJ2-1,CSVEGQGDEQFF,TGCAGCGTTGAAGGACAGGGGGATGAGCAGTTCTTC
TRBD2,-,TRBV9,TRBJ2-3,CASRPLRDGRGVGDTQYF,TGTGCCAGCAGGCCACTCCGGGATGGGCGGGGGGTCGGAGATACGCAGTATTTT
-,-,TRBV29-1,TRBJ1-1,CSVEILREAFF,TGCAGCGTTGAAATTCTCAGGGAGGCTTTCTTT
TRBD1,-,TRBV20-1,TRBJ2-4,CSGRTGQAKNIQYF,TGCAGTGGGAGGACAGGGCAAGCCAAAAACATTCAGTACTTC
TRBD2,-,TRBV11-1,TRBJ2-1,CASSGGGRGPYNEQFF,TGTGCCAGCTCCGGGGGGGGCAGAGGGCCCTACAATGAGCAGTTCTTC
TRBD1,few,TRBV5-1,TRBJ1-2,CASSLNSPGQGAKPYGYTF,TGCGCCAGCAGCTTGAACTCGCCGGGACAGGGGGCTAAGCCCTATGGCTACACCTTC
-,many,TRBV28,TRBJ2-1,CASSFSRYYNEQFF,TGTGCCAGCAGTTTTAGTCGGTACTACAATGAGCAGTTCTTC
-,few,TRBV7-8,TRBJ1-6,CASSLNSHSPLHF,TGTGCCAGCAGCTTAAATTCGCATTCACCCCTCCACTTT
-,few,TRBV6-5,TRBJ2-4,CASSSGMGGKNIQYF,TGTGCCAGCAGTTCCGGTATGGGCGGCAAAAACATTCAGTACTTC
-,-,TRBV7-9,TRBJ1-1,CASSGTMVVTGEAFF,TGTGCCAGCAGCGGGACCATGGTGGTTACGGGTGAAGCTTTCTTT
-,many,TRBV10-3,TRBJ2-1,CAISDPNRAEQFF,TGTGCCATCAGTGATCCTAACAGGGCCGAGCAGTTCTTC
-,-,TRBV21-1,TRBJ2-7,CASTGTGYHYEQYF,TGTGCCAGCACCGGGACAGGGTATCATTACGAGCAGTACTTC
-,few,TRBV24-1,TRBJ2-3,CATSALKAGAITDTQYF,TGTGCCACCAGTGCCTTGAAGGCAGGGGCCATCACAGATACGCAGTATTTT
-,-,TRBV6-5,TRBJ2-7,CASSYYQLNSYEQYF,TGTGCCAGCAGTTACTACCAGTTAAACTCCTACGAGCAGTACTTC
-,-,TRBV5-1,TRBJ2-3,CASSLGSSESTDTQYF,TGCGCCAGCAGCTTGGGATCTAGCGAAAGCACAGATACGCAGTATTTT
TRBD2,-,TRBV2,TRBJ2-5,CASSFSGGTQETQYF,TGTGCCAGCAGTTTTAGCGGGGGAACCCAAGAGACCCAGTACTTC
TRBD2,-,TRBV2,TRBJ2-1,CASSASGGIYNEQFF,TGTGCCAGCAGTGCTAGCGGCGGAATCTACAATGAGCAGTTCTTC
-,few,TRBV6-2/TRBV6-3,TRBJ2-1,CASSYWVYNEQFF,TGTGCCAGCAGTTATTGGGTCTACAATGAGCAGTTCTTC
TRBD2,few,TRBV11-2,TRBJ2-3,CASSLGSSGGATDTQYF,TGTGCCAGCAGCTTAGGGTCTAGCGGGGGGGCGACAGATACGCAGTATTTT